The following is a T cell receptor (beta chain) sequence with its context. Its cognate antigen is unknown. The junction shows a germline mismatch at one end, possibly a read error. This sample is part of a study of tumor-infiltrating lymphocytes in primary liver carcinoma. Study-wide context: Roughly 3.5 to 7.13 million productive TCRbeta reads were obtained per sample, with similar numbers across tissue types. Study-level findings and limits: Pairs of tumor regions overlapped more than tumor-adjacent and tumor-blood pairs did.

TCR beta cDNA was made from approximately 540 ng total RNA with a constant-region primer. For TCR beta, libraries were produced by three nested multiplex PCR rounds using slightly modified ARM-PCR. The first two PCR rounds, approximately 10 cycles each, used TRBV1-TRBV30 forward primers and a C-beta reverse primer. TCRdb independently ran MiXCR on the multiplex PCR reads; one entry per CDR3 protein. The table shows some 110,000 distinct CDR3 sequences, with 60% to 75% occurring only once. For each extraction, RNA and DNA were obtained together from around 18-30 mg of unsorted bulk tissue. Every tumor contributed samples taken at five separate regions. This CDR3 has 13 amino acids. Germline loops: CDR1 SGHNT, CDR2 YENEEA.

The rearrangement links TRBV11-3 to TRBJ1-1, with unresolved D. Sequencing input: liver tumor tissue from sampling region 3. Sample subset: tumor region T3, left-lateral pole. This TCR was recovered from a woman aged 60-70 years with primary liver carcinoma and hepatitis B virus infection. DNA for the CDR3: TGTGGCAGCGGCCGACCTGACCTGCCTGAGGCTTTCTTT. Its translation: CGSGRPDLPEAFF.